Shown below are 18 T cell receptor beta chains from a single sample sequenced in a study of control samples from healthy donors and cancer patients. Generated by immunoSEQ multiplex PCR, the TCRdb table keeps only in-frame clones and is missing some. The sample contains tens of thousands of clones, less than 90% of which appear only once. Sequencing was performed on blood. The source of these receptors is a woman between 55 and 75 years old in good health.

The chain links TRBV18 to TRBJ1-4; the match to TRBD1 covers 10 bases. The CDR3 consists of 16 residues. V lost 4 bases, J lost 8 bases, and 10 bases stayed unmatched. In germline, CDR1 is KGHSH, CDR2 LQKENI. DNA for the CDR3: TGTGCCAGCTCACTTAATAGAGGACAGGGGGAAGAAAAACTGTTTTTT. It translates to CASSLNRGQGEEKLFF.

This clone was detected only a few times. The V gene is TRBV20-1, the J gene TRBJ1-1, with D perhaps matching TRBD1 (5 bases). Trimming removed 3 bases at V and 1 base at J, with 12 bases between. The CDR3 consists of 14 residues. Germline V gene sequence: CDR1 DFQATT, CDR2 SNEGSKA (reference sequence). CDR3 coding DNA: TGCAGTGCTAGTCTGGGGGGGTCGAACACTGAAGCTTTCTTT. Translated, it gives CSASLGGSNTEAFF.

In nucleotides, the CDR3 is TGTGCCAGCAGCGTAGTTCCAGGGAGCGGCGAGCAGTACTTC. Translating it yields CASSVVPGSGEQYF. The chain joins TRBV9 to TRBJ2-7; TRBD1 or TRBD2 may be the D gene (5 bases each). The germline V gene encodes CDR1 SGDLS and CDR2 YYNGEE. The CDR3 has 14 residues. V was shortened by 0 bases and J by 6 bases, with 13 bases between the two germline ends.

The chain has TRBV10-3 and TRBJ2-2; D uncertain. Trimming pared 0 bases from V and 2 bases from J, leaving 7 bases between. The CDR3 is 15 residues long. Per the germline V gene, CDR1 is ENHRY and CDR2 is SYGVKD. CDR3 sequence (DNA): TGTGCCATCAGTGAGTCTGGCGCTAACACCGGGGAGCTGTTTTTT. Encoded protein: CAISESGANTGELFF.

This chain links TRBV10-1 with TRBJ2-7, with 8 bases lining up with TRBD1. The germline V gene has CDR1 WNHNN and CDR2 SYGVQD (reference sequence). The CDR3 spans 16 residues. The junction had 9 bases not matched to a gene; V was cut back by 0 bases and J by 5 bases. The CDR3 bases are TGCGCCAGCAGTGAGTCGACCGGGACAGGTTACCACGAGCAGTACTTC. The encoded protein is CASSESTGTGYHEQYF.

The V call is TRBV11-3, the J call TRBJ2-6, with 8 nucleotides matching TRBD2. The CDR3 consists of 16 residues. V gave up 5 bases and J gave up 0 bases; unmatched junction bases: 3. Germline V gene lookup returns CDR1 SGHNT and CDR2 YENEEA. CDR3 in DNA: TGTGCCAGCAGCCCCGGGGGGGACTCTGGGGCCAACGTCCTGACTTTC. Residues: CASSPGGDSGANVLTF.

V and J are TRBV28 and TRBJ2-6, with a tentative D call TRBD2 (6 bases). The germline CDR1 and CDR2 sequences are MDHEN and SYDVKM. Trimming took 1 base from V and 0 from J, leaving 7 bases between them. This CDR3 is 16 amino acids long. CDR3 loop: CASSLLGGSGANVLTF. CDR3 DNA: TGTGCCAGCAGTTTATTGGGGGGCTCTGGGGCCAACGTCCTGACTTTC. The full variable domain, rest sourced from reference TRBV28 and TRBJ2-6, is DVKVTQSSRYLVKRTGEKVFLECVQDMDHENMFWYRQDPGLGLRLIYFSYDVKMKEKGDIPEGYSVSREKKERFSLILESASTNQTSMYLCASSLLGGSGANVLTFGAGSRLTVL.

The J gene is TRBJ1-6, the V gene TRBV28, with 9 nucleotides matching TRBD1. Losses at the gene ends were 4 bases for V and 10 bases for J; bases not matched to a gene: 17. The germline CDR1 and CDR2 sequences are MDHEN and SYDVKM. The CDR3 spans 18 residues. The CDR3 loop is CASSSPRAGTGKRSPLHF. DNA of the CDR3: TGTGCCAGCAGTTCCCCGCGGGCCGGGACAGGGAAGCGGTCACCCCTCCACTTT.

The V call is TRBV6-1, the J call TRBJ1-4, with a weak D call TRBD1 (5 bases). V was shortened by 0 bases and J by 7 bases, with 12 bases between the two germline ends. This CDR3 is built from 15 residues. The germline V gene has CDR1 MNHNS and CDR2 SASEGT. As DNA, the CDR3 is TGTGCCAGCAGTGAAGCGGGGCGCGCCGGTGAAAAACTGTTTTTT. Encoded protein: CASSEAGRAGEKLFF.

The chain has TRBV2 and TRBJ2-7, with 7 bases fitting TRBD1. V shed 6 bases, J shed 4 bases, and the junction held 9 bases outside the gene matches. This CDR3 is built from 14 residues. In germline, CDR1 is SNHLY, CDR2 FYNNEI. As DNA, the CDR3 is TGTGCCAGCAGCAGCCCGACAGGGAGATACGAGCAGTACTTC. Its translation is CASSSPTGRYEQYF.

This clone came up once. J is TRBJ2-3 and V is TRBV9; tentative D call: TRBD2 (6 bases). V lost 3 bases and J lost 0, with 17 bases in between. Germline CDR1 SGDLS, CDR2 YYNGEE. The CDR3 consists of 17 residues. For the CDR3, the DNA is TGTGCCAGCAGCGCCCTCCCCTTTGGGGGGAGCACAGATACGCAGTATTTT. Translated: CASSALPFGGSTDTQYF.

V usage is TRBV7-3 and J usage is TRBJ1-1; D gene uncertain. V lost 3 bases, J lost 0 bases, and 8 bases lay in between. This CDR3 is built from 14 residues. Germline CDR1 SGHTA, CDR2 FQGTGA. The CDR3 region is CASSLRLMNTEAFF. The CDR3 nucleotides are TGTGCCAGCAGCTTGCGACTAATGAACACTGAAGCTTTCTTT.

V usage is TRBV5-1 and J usage is TRBJ1-1, with D perhaps TRBD1 (5 bases). In germline, CDR1 is SGHRS, CDR2 YFSETQ. V was shortened by 5 bases and J by 8 bases, with 16 bases between the two germline ends. This CDR3 has 13 residues. CDR3 loop: CASRSGALGEAFF. CDR3 DNA: TGCGCCAGCAGGAGCGGGGCCCTCGGGGAAGCTTTCTTT.

The V and J genes are TRBV24-1 and TRBJ2-5; TRBD1 is a possible D gene (6 bases). V lost 2 bases and J lost 5, with 8 bases in between. This CDR3 contains 13 residues. Germline V lookup: CDR1 KGHDR, CDR2 SFDVKD. The CDR3, as DNA: TGTGCCACCAGTGATTACCAGGGGGAGACCCAGTACTTC. Encoded protein: CATSDYQGETQYF.

In nucleotides, the CDR3 is TGTGCCAGCAGTGAGAGGACCGAGGGAAGTACGCAGTATTTT. This gives the protein CASSERTEGSTQYF. The chain couples TRBV6-1 to TRBJ2-3, with D maybe TRBD2 (5 bases). Trimming took off 3 bases at V and 8 bases at J, with 15 bases between the two ends. CDR1 MNHNS and CDR2 SASEGT come from the germline V gene. This CDR3 contains 14 residues.

This clone was picked up a small number of times. V gene TRBV5-1 combines with J gene TRBJ1-6, with D possibly being TRBD1 (5 bases). V was cut by 3 bases and J by 3 bases, with 13 bases left in between. Germline values: CDR1 SGHRS, CDR2 YFSETQ. This CDR3 spans 16 amino acids. CDR3 residues: CASSSGDSLYNSPLHF. The CDR3 DNA is TGCGCCAGCAGCTCCGGGGACTCGCTCTATAATTCACCCCTCCACTTT.

This chain uses TRBV29-1 with TRBJ1-1; D is unclear. Germline V gene lookup returns CDR1 SQVTM and CDR2 ANQGSEA. The V gene lost 4 bases and the J gene lost 2 bases, with 11 bases spanning the gap. The CDR3 runs to 13 residues. This CDR3 reads CSVVRQANTEAFF. The CDR3 region has the DNA TGCAGCGTTGTTAGGCAGGCTAACACTGAAGCTTTCTTT.

V usage is TRBV3-1 (or the pseudogene TRBV3-2) and J usage is TRBJ1-3; TRBD1 is a possible D gene (5 bases). Germline lookup yields CDR1 LGHDT and CDR2 YNNKEL (reference sequence). CDR3 length equals 16 residues. V was shortened by 1 base and J by 4 bases, with 14 bases between the two germline ends. CDR3 in amino acids: CASSQGWGSSGNTIYF. The DNA of the CDR3 is TGTGCCAGCAGCCAAGGTTGGGGCAGTTCGGGAAACACCATATATTTT.